This T cell receptor (beta chain) was captured by sequencing in a study of T cell clonotyping in hematopoietic cell transplantation (dated by TCRdb to the early 2020s). At the level of the whole study: In the study, 135 blood samples were gathered from over 30 consecutive transplant recipients and their related donors. Patients were recruited between 2015 and 2017 and followed until late 2020 or death.

Sample time point, as interpreted from the label and publication: 30 days after allo-HCT. Blood samples were obtained from recipients approximately 28 days before transplant and at days 30, 100 and 180 after transplant. Using Nuclei Lysis Solution, genomic DNA was extracted from unfractionated peripheral blood mononuclear cells that were either fresh or cryopreserved. TCR beta CDR3 regions were amplified from genomic DNA with the immunoSEQ assay, a bias-controlled multiplex PCR using V- and J-specific primers. A second PCR step added a proprietary barcode and Illumina adapter sequences to the CDR3 amplicons. An Illumina MiSeq instrument was used to sequence the CDR3 libraries. On the authors' methods: Export and quality control were done with immunoSEQ Analyzer 3.0, while downstream analyses used R Bioconductor and Immunarch. Only productive rearrangements in the normalized downsampled data set went into calculating the repertoire metrics. In the normalized cohort, a clonotype counted as pathologically expanded if the clonotype was larger than 5 templates. Repertoire diversity was measured with the Inverse Simpson Index. The non-normalized data set was used for CMV-specificity analyses so that all clonotypes could be captured. TCRdb holds this immuneACCESS table with in-frame rearrangements only. Some clones are missing; in checked studies, unresolved V genes explain under half, and the rest has no known cause. The D gene and trimming were derived from the DNA, and the V and J assignments and clone size from that table. In all, the sample holds around 7,000 clones, and 98% of those were seen once. The ten largest clones take up just under 0.65% of the sample.

The research as a whole found: Broader TCR repertoire diversity after transplant was predicted by Inverse Simpson Index values from donors and from recipients before transplant. After transplant, TCR diversity in recipients dropped, and pathologically expanded clonotypes increased progressively from day 30 to day 180. The sample size was limited, and CD4 and CD8 repertoire contributions could not be separated because cells were not sorted. Recipient repertoires showed only a small fraction of overlap with donor repertoires, and over 97% appeared de novo at the given depth.

Of note for this clone: What antigen it recognizes has not been identified. No per-base quality is available; no much larger clone lies one base away.

The TCR originated in a male patient aged 60 to 75 who had an allogeneic stem cell transplant from a related donor, so the T cells may come from the graft donor. Some clones in this sample may be carry-over from other donors' samples. Sequencing was performed on PBMCs, taken 30 days after allogeneic stem cell transplant.

The CDR3 region: CASSLEGGVTDTQYF. The DNA is as follows: TGCGCCAGCAGCTTGGAAGGGGGCGTCACAGATACGCAGTATTTT. Recombination linked TRBV5-1 to TRBJ2-3; 7 central nucleotides agree with TRBD1. The CDR3 covers 15 residues, taking in both the cysteine and the phenylalanine. Just CDR3 DNA is preserved here, 45 bases in frame from base 1. Looking up the germline V gene yields CDR1 SGHRS and CDR2 YFSETQ. The germline V and J ends show losses of 0 bases and 2 bases respectively, and no gene match explains 3 bases of the junction.